This T cell receptor (beta chain) was captured by sequencing in a study of T cell clonotyping in hematopoietic cell transplantation (dated by TCRdb to the early 2020s). Context from the whole study: The study collected around 130 blood samples from approximately 40 consecutive transplant recipients and their related donors. Recruitment of patients ran from late 2015 to early 2017, and follow-up continued until late 2020 or until death.

The immunoSEQ assay, a bias-controlled multiplex PCR using V- and J-specific primers, was used to amplify TCR beta CDR3 regions from genomic DNA. In a second PCR step, a proprietary barcode and Illumina adapter sequences were attached to the CDR3 amplicons. CDR3 libraries were sequenced on an Illumina MiSeq instrument. On the study's bioinformatics: Export and quality control were handled in immunoSEQ Analyzer 3.0, while downstream analyses relied on R Bioconductor and Immunarch. Only productive rearrangements in the normalized downsampled data set were used to calculate repertoire metrics. Pathologically expanded clonotypes were defined as those larger than 5 templates in the normalized cohort. The Inverse Simpson Index served as the measure of repertoire diversity. The non-normalized data set was used for CMV-specificity analyses so that all clonotypes could be captured. In its TCRdb copy, this immuneACCESS table keeps in-frame sequences only and misses some clones. Where compared with another copy, unresolved V genes explain less than half of these, and the others have no known cause. The V and J calls and clone size are taken from that table; D and trimming were inferred from the DNA. The sample has about 5,900 clones on record, roughly 90% of them singletons. Around 45% of the sample belongs to the ten largest clones.

Study-wide findings and limitations: Overlap with donor repertoires was found for only a small fraction of recipient repertoires, with over 95% found to appear de novo at the given depth. Recipient TCR diversity fell after transplant, with pathologically expanded clonotypes rising progressively from day 30 to day 180. The sample size was limited, and CD4 and CD8 repertoire contributions could not be separated because cells were not sorted. Broader TCR repertoire diversity after transplant was predicted by Inverse Simpson Index values from donors and from recipients before transplant.

The meaning of the sample's time point label: 100 days after allo-HCT. Blood from recipients was drawn roughly 28 days before transplant, then again at days 30, 100 and 180 after transplant. Using Nuclei Lysis Solution, genomic DNA was extracted from unfractionated peripheral blood mononuclear cells that were either fresh or cryopreserved. On this clone itself: Its antigen is still unknown. Qualities for individual bases were not recorded, and no much larger clone is one base off.

A distance of 11 bases separates the germline ends of V and J, which lose 1 base and 8 bases respectively. The CDR3 covers 14 residues, taking in both the cysteine and the phenylalanine. Only the CDR3 region is kept as DNA, spanning 42 bases read in frame from base 1. CDR1 and CDR2 are read off the germline V gene (reference sequence) as LNHNV and YYDKDF. The TCR originated in a female patient in her fifties or sixties who had an allogeneic stem cell transplant from a related donor, so the T cells may come from the graft donor. Some clones in this sample may be carry-over from other donors' samples. The source was peripheral blood mononuclear cells, collected 100 days after allogeneic stem cell transplant. The rearrangement combines TRBV15 with TRBJ1-4; the D region possibly corresponds to TRBD1 (6 bases align). The CDR3 in this case is CATSRGRGNEKLFF. The sequenced DNA: TGTGCCACCAGCAGAGGGAGGGGGAACGAAAAACTGTTTTTT.